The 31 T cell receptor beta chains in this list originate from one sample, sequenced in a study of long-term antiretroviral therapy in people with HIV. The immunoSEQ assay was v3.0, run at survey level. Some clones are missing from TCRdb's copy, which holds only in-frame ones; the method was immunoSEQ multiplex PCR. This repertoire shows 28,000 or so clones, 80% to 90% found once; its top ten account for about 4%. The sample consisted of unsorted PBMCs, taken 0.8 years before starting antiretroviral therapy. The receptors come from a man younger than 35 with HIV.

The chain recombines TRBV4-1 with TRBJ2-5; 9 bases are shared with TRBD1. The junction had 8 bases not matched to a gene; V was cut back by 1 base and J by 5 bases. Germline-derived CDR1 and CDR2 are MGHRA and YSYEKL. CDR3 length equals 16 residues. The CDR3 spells CASSQVSGTGSETQYF. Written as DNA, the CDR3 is TGCGCCAGCAGCCAAGTCTCCGGGACAGGGTCCGAGACCCAGTACTTC.

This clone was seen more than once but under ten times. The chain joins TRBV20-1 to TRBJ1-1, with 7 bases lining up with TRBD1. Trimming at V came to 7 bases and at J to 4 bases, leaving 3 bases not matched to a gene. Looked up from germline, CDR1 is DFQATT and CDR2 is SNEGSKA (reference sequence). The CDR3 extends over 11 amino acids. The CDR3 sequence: CSVRGGTEAFF. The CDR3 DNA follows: TGCAGTGTCAGGGGGGGCACTGAAGCTTTCTTT.

CDR3 nucleotide sequence: TGTGCCAGCAGTTTAGAGGGGGCGGGTGGCTACACCTTC. As protein: CASSLEGAGGYTF. This chain connects TRBV28 to TRBJ1-2; 7 bases line up with TRBD1. The V gene's germline CDR1 is MDHEN and CDR2 SYDVKM. V shed 2 bases, J shed 7 bases, and the junction held 4 bases outside the gene matches. There are 13 residues in the CDR3.

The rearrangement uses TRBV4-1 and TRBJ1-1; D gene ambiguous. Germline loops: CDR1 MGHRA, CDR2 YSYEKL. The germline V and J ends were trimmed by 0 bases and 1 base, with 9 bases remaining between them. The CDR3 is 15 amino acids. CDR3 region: CASSQEEQKNTEAFF. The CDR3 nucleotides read TGCGCCAGCAGCCAAGAGGAACAGAAGAACACTGAAGCTTTCTTT.

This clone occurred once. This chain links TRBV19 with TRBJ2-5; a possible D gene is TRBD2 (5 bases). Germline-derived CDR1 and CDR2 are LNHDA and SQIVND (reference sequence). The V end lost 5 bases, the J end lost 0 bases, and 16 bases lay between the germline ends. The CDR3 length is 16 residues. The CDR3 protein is CASSPRAVLYQETQYF. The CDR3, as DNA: TGTGCCAGTAGTCCCCGAGCGGTACTGTACCAAGAGACCCAGTACTTC.

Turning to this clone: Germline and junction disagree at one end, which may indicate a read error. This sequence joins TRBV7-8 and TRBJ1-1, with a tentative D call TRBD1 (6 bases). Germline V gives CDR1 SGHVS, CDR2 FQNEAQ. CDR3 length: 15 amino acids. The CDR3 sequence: CASSLGGRGWLGDYF. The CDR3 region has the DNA TGTGCCAGCAGCTTAGGGGGGAGGGGGTGGTTGGGCGATTACTTT.

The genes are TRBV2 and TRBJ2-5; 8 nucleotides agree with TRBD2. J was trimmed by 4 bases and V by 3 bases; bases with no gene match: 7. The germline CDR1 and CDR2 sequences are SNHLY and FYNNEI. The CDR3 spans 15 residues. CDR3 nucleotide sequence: TGTGCCAGCAGTGACGGGAGGGCGAGAGGAGAGACCCAGTACTTC. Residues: CASSDGRARGETQYF.

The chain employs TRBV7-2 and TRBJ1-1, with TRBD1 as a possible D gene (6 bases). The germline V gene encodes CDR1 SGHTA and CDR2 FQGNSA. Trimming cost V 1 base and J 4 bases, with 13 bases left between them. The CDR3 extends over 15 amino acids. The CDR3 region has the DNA TGTGCCAGCAGCTTAGTACAGGGATTCGGCACTGAAGCTTTCTTT. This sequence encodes CASSLVQGFGTEAFF. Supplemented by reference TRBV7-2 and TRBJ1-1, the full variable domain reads GAGVSQSPSNKVTEKGKDVELRCDPISGHTALYWYRQSLGQGLEFLIYFQGNSAPDKSGLPSDRFSAERTGGSVSTLTIQRTQQEDSAVYLCASSLVQGFGTEAFFGQGTRLTVV.

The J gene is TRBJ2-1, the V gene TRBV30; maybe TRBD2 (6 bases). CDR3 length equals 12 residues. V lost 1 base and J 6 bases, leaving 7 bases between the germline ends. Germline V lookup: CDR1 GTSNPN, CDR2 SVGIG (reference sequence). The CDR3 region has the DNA TGTGCCTGGAGTGGGGACTCCAATGAGCAGTTCTTC. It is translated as CAWSGDSNEQFF.

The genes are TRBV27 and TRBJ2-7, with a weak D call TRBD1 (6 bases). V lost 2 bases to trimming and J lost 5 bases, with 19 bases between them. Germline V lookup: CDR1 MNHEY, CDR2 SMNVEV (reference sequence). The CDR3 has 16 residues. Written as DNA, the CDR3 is TGTGCCAGCAGTTTACCCTACAGGGCCTGCCTCCACGAGCAGTACTTC. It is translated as CASSLPYRACLHEQYF.

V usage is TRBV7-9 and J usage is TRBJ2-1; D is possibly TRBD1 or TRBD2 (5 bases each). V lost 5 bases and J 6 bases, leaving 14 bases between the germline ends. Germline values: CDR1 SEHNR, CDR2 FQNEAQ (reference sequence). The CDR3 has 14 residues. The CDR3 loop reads CASSRDQFTNEQFF. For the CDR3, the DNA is TGTGCCAGCAGCCGGGACCAATTTACCAATGAGCAGTTCTTC.

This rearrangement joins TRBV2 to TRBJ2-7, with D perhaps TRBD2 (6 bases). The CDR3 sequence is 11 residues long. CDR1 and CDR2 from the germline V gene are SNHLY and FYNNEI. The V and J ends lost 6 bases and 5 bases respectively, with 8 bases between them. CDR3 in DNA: TGTGCCAGCAGGGCGGGAAACGAGCAGTACTTC. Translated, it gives CASRAGNEQYF.

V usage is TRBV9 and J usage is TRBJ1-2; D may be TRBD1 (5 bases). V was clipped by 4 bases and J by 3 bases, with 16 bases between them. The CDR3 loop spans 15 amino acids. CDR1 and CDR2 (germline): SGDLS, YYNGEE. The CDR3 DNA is TGTGCCAGCAGCCCCCCGGGACTACGGGACTATGGCTACACCTTC. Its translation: CASSPPGLRDYGYTF.

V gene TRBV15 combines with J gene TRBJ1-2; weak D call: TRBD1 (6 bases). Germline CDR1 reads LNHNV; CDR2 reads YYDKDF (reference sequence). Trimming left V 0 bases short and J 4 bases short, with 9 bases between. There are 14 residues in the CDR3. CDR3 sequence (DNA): TGTGCCACCAGCAGAGATAGGACAGCCTATGGCTACACCTTC. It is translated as CATSRDRTAYGYTF. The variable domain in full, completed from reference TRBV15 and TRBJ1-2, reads DAMVIQNPRYQVTQFGKPVTLSCSQTLNHNVMYWYQQKSSQAPKLLFHYYDKDFNNEADTPDNFQSRRPNTSFCFLDIRSPGLGDTAMYLCATSRDRTAYGYTFGSGTRLTVV.

The CDR3 reads CASSLTGYEQYF. CDR3 in DNA: TGTGCCAGCAGCCTGACGGGGTACGAGCAGTACTTC. J is TRBJ2-7 and V is TRBV14; maybe TRBD2 (5 bases). Germline V gene data show CDR1 as SGHDN and CDR2 as FVKESK. The CDR3 is 12 amino acids. V shed 4 bases and J shed 4 bases, with 8 bases lying between them.

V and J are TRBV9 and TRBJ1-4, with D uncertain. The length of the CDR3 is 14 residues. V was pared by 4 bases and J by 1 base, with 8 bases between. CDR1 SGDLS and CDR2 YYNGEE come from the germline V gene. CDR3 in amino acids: CASSLGGTNEKLFF. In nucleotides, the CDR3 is TGTGCCAGCAGCCTGGGAGGAACTAATGAAAAACTGTTTTTT.

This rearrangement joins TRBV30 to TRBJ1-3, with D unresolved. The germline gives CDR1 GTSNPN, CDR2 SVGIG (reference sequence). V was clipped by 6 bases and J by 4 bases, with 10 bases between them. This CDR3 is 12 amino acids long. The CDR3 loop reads CACTLGGNTIYF. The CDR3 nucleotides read TGTGCCTGTACACTGGGAGGAAACACCATATATTTT.

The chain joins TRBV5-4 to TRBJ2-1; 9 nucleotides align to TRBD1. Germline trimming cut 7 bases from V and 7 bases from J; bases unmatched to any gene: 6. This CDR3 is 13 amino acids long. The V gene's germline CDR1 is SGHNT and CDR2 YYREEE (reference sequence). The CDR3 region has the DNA TGTGCCAGCCGTGGGACAGGGACGAATGAGCAGTTCTTC. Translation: CASRGTGTNEQFF. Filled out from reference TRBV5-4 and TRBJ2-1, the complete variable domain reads ETGVTQSPTHLIKTRGQQVTLRCSSQSGHNTVSWYQQALGQGPQFIFQYYREEENGRGNFPPRFSGLQFPNYSSELNVNALELDDSALYLCASRGTGTNEQFFGPGTRLTVL.

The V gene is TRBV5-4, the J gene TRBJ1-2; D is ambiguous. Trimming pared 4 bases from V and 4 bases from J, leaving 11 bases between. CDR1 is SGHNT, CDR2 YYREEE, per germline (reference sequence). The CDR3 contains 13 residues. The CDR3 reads CASSPRTLYGYTF. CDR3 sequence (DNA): TGTGCCAGCAGCCCACGGACCCTCTATGGCTACACCTTC.

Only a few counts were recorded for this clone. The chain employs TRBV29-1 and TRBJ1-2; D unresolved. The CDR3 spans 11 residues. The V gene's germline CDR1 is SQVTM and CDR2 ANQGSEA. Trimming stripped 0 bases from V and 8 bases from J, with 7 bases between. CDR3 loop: CSVEDSSGYTF. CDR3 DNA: TGCAGCGTTGAAGATTCCAGCGGCTACACCTTC.

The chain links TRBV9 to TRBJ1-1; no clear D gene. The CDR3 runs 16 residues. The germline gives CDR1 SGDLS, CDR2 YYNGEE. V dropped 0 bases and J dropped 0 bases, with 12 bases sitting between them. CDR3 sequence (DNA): TGTGCCAGCAGCGTAGCTGCGGCAGGACTGAACACTGAAGCTTTCTTT. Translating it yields CASSVAAAGLNTEAFF.

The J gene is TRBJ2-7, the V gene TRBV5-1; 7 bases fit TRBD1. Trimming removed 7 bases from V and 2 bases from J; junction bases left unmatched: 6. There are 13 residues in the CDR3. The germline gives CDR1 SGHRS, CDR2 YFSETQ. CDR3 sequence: CASGEGGAYEQYF. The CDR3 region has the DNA TGCGCCAGCGGCGAAGGGGGCGCCTACGAGCAGTACTTC.

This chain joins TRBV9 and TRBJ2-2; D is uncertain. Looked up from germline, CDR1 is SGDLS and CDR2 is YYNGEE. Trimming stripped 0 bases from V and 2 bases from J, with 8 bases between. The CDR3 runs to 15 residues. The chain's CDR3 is CASSVAWGNTGELFF. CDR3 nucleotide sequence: TGTGCCAGCAGCGTAGCTTGGGGTAACACCGGGGAGCTGTTTTTT.

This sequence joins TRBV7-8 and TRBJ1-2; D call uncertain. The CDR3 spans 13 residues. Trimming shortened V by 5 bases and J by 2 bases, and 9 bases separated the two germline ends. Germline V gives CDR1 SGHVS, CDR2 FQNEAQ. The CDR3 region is CASSLLQNYGYTF. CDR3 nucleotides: TGTGCCAGCAGCCTCTTACAGAACTATGGCTACACCTTC.

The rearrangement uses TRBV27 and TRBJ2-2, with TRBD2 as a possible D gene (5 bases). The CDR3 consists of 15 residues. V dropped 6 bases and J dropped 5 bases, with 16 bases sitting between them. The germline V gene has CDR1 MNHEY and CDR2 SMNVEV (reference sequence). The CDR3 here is CASRSGLGGTGELFF. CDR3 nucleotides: TGTGCCAGCAGGTCCGGGTTGGGCGGGACCGGGGAGCTGTTTTTT.

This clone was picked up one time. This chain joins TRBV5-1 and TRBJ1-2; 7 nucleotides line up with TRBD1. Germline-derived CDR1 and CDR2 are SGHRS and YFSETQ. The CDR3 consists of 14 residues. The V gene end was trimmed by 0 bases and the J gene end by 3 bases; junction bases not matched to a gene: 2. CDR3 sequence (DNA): TGCGCCAGCAGCTTGGAGGGGGCATACTATGGCTACACCTTC. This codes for CASSLEGAYYGYTF.

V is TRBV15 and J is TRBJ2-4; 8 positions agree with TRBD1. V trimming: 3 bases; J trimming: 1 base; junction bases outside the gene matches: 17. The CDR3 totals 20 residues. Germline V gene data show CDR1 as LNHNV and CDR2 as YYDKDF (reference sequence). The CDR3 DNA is TGTGCCACCAGCAGGAACCTCGTGCAGGGGGCATTGGAGGCCAAAAACATTCAGTACTTC. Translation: CATSRNLVQGALEAKNIQYF.

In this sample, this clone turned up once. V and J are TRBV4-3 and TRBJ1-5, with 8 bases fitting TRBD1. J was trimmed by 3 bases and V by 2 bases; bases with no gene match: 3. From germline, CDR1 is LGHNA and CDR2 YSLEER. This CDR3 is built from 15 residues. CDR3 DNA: TGCGCCAGCAGCCAAAGGACAGGGCCCAATCAGCCCCAGCATTTT. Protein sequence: CASSQRTGPNQPQHF.

The CDR3 spells CASSFERPTDTQYF. The CDR3 DNA follows: TGTGCCAGCAGTTTCGAGCGGCCCACAGATACGCAGTATTTT. The chain has TRBV27 and TRBJ2-3; D perhaps matches TRBD2 (5 bases). Trimming shortened V by 3 bases and J by 2 bases, and 9 bases separated the two germline ends. From germline, CDR1 is MNHEY and CDR2 SMNVEV (reference sequence). The CDR3 is 14 residues long.

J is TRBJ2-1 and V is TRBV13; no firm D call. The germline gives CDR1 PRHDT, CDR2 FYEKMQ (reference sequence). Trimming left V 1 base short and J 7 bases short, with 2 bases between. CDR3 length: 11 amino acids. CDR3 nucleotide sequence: TGTGCCAGCAGCTTAGCTAATGAGCAGTTCTTC. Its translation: CASSLANEQFF.

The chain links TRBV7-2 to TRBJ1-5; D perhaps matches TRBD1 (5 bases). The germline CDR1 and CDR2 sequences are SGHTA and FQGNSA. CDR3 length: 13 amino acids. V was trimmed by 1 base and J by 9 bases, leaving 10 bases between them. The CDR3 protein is CASSLVGGGPQHF. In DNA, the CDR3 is TGTGCCAGCAGCTTAGTGGGGGGTGGGCCCCAGCATTTT.